Sequencing of this TCR beta chain was carried out in a study of blood T cell repertoires in COVID-19 (TCRdb year 2020). Concerning the study at large: The collaborator samples originated in the United States, Italy and Spain and spanned the acute and convalescent phases of COVID-19. The material from the prospective study consisted of cDNA or gDNA derived from T cells, B-cell-depleted T cells, or PBMCs. Deeply sampled blood TCRbeta repertoires from subjects exposed to, actively infected with, or recovered from COVID-19 were included in the dataset. The repertoires were released in a freely available public database intended as a resource for research on the immune response to SARS-CoV-2. The samples were drawn from two sources: the first 160 participants of the ongoing ImmuneRACE study, and some 1,300 subjects contributed by 6 global collaborators. Sample metadata almost always included a de-identified subject ID, COVID-19 status, age in years and sex. Where available, HLA class I and class II types were obtained from metadata supplied by the sample provider rather than from assay-based typing.

TCRbeta CDR3 regions were amplified from genomic DNA by means of the immunoSEQ Assay, a bias-controlled multiplex PCR. Per the original workflow: Nucleated cell counts per sample were estimated from amplification of reference gene primers within the assay. To quantify the absolute abundance of each unique TCRbeta CDR3 rearrangement, sequence reads were collapsed and filtered. For each sample, productive Simpson clonality was calculated by taking the square root of Simpson's diversity index across productive rearrangements. The source is immuneACCESS, and TCRdb retained only in-frame sequences with V and J called. Part of the clones is not carried over; for the studies checked, unresolved V genes explain less than half of this, and the remainder is unexplained. Clonal size and the V and J genes are those of that table, whereas D and trimming came from the DNA. The sample table holds approximately 200,000 clones, of which around 84% were seen once. The ten largest clones capture 4.5% to 5.5% of the sample.

Beyond this particular receptor, the publication reports: The amount of clinical and demographic metadata varied by source and participant and was provided uncurated.

This clone has a single count. Its antigen is unknown. Nothing much larger sits one base from this clone, and base qualities are not available. Another Seattle source contributed samples from volunteer blood donors who had recovered from COVID-19. Collaborating institutions collected whole blood in K2EDTA tubes following their own protocols. For TCRbeta analysis, collaborators shipped samples as frozen whole blood, isolated PBMCs, or DNA extracted from either of those sample types. The CDR3 runs 16 amino acids, cysteine and phenylalanine included. The kept DNA is CDR3 alone, 48 bases in frame from the first base. From a lookup of the germline V gene, CDR1 and CDR2 are SGDLS and YYNGEE. Trimming takes 3 bases from V and 6 bases from J, and the germline ends sit 18 bases apart.

The clonotype comes from a woman aged 60-75 years who had recovered from COVID-19. Specimen: peripheral blood. The receptor chain draws on TRBV9 and TRBJ2-2, with no confident D gene call. Here the CDR3 is given as CASSATAARWPGELFF. The sequenced DNA: TGTGCCAGCAGCGCTACGGCGGCTCGGTGGCCCGGGGAGCTGTTTTTT. With the rest looked up from the reference TRBV9 and TRBJ2-2 genes rather than sequenced, the full variable domain is DSGVTQTPKHLITATGQRVTLRCSPRSGDLSVYWYQQSLDQGLQFLIQYYNGEERAKGNILERFSAQQFPDLHSELNLSSLELGDSALYFCASSATAARWPGELFFGEGSRLTVL.